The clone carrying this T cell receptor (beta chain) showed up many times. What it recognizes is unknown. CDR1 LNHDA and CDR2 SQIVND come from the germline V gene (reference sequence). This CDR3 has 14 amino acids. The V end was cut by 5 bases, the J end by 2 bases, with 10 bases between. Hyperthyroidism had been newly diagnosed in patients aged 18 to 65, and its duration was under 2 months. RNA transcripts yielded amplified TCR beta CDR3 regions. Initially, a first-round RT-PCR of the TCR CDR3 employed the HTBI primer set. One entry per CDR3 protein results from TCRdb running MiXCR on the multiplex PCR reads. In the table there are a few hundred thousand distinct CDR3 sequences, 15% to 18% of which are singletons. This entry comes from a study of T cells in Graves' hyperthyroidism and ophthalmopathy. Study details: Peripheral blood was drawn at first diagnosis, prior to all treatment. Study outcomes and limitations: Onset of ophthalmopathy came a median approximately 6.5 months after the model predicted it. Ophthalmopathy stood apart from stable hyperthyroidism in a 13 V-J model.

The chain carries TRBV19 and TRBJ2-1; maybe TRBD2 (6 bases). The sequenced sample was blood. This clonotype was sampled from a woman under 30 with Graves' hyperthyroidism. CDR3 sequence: CASSRDSTYNEQFF. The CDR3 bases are TGTGCCAGTAGTCGGGACTCCACCTACAATGAGCAGTTCTTC.